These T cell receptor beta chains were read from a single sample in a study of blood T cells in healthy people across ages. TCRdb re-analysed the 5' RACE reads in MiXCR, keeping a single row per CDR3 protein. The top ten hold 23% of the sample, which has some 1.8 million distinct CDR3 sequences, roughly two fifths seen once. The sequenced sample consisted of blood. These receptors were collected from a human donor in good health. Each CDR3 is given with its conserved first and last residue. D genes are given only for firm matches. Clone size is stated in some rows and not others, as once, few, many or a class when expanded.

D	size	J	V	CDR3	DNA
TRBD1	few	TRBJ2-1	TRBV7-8	CASSFTGTEYNEQFF	TGTGCCAGCAGCTTCACCGGGACAGAGTACAATGAGCAGTTCTTC
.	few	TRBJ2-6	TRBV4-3	CASSQVFGVDKPDAGANVLTF	TGCGCCAGCAGCCAAGTGTTCGGGGTTGACAAACCCGACGCTGGGGCCAACGTCCTGACTTTC
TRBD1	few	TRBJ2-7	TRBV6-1	CASSSRDRGNYEQYF	TGTGCCAGCAGCTCCCGGGACAGGGGTAACTACGAGCAGTACTTC
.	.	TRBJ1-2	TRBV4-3	CASSFKTGDGYTF	TGCGCCAGCAGCTTTAAAACTGGGGATGGCTACACCTTC
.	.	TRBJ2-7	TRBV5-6	CASSLDSMDSYEQYF	TGTGCCAGCAGCTTGGACAGTATGGATTCCTACGAGCAGTACTTC
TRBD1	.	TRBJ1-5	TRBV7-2	CASSSRGQGPNQPQHF	TGTGCCAGCAGCTCCCGGGGACAGGGGCCCAATCAGCCCCAGCATTTT
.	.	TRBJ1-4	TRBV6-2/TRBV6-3	CASRGATPQREKLFF	TGTGCCAGCAGGGGGGCGACCCCCCAAAGGGAAAAACTGTTTTTT
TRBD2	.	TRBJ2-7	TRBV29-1	CSVGAGGSSYEQYF	TGCAGCGTTGGCGCGGGGGGGAGCTCCTACGAGCAGTACTTC
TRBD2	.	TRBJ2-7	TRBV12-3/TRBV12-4	CASSLLGLAGASYEQYF	TGTGCCAGCAGTTTACTGGGACTAGCGGGGGCCTCCTACGAGCAGTACTTC
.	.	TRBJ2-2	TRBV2	CASGVRRGGYGTGELFF	TGTGCCAGCGGAGTGAGGCGGGGCGGGTACGGCACCGGGGAGCTGTTTTTT
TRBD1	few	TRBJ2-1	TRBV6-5	CASTDRGGAIGEQFF	TGTGCCAGCACCGACAGGGGGGGGGCGATCGGGGAGCAGTTCTTC
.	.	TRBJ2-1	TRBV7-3	CASSLTQSSYNEQFF	TGTGCCAGCAGCTTAACCCAAAGCTCCTACAATGAGCAGTTCTTC
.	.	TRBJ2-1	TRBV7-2	CASSSRDNQFRNEQFF	TGTGCCAGCAGCTCCCGGGACAACCAGTTTAGGAATGAGCAGTTCTTC
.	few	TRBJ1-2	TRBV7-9	CASTQQKLNYGYTF	TGTGCCAGCACCCAACAGAAACTTAACTATGGCTACACCTTC
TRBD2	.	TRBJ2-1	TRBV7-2	CASNLAGGRFNEQFF	TGTGCCAGCAACTTAGCGGGGGGACGGTTTAATGAGCAGTTCTTC
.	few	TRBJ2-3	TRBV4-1	CASSPQPITDTQYF	TGCGCCAGCAGCCCCCAACCGATAACAGATACGCAGTATTTT
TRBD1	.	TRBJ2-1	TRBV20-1	CSAIRTGASYEQFF	TGCAGTGCAATCAGGACAGGAGCTTCCTACGAGCAGTTCTTC
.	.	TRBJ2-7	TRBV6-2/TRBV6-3	CASMSGDLIYEQYF	TGTGCCAGCATGAGTGGGGATCTAATCTACGAGCAGTACTTC
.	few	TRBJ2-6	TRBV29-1	CSVALGANVLTF	TGCAGCGTCGCCCTTGGGGCCAACGTCCTGACTTTC
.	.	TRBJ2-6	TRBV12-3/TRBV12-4	CASSSTGYSGANVLTF	TGTGCCAGCAGTTCAACAGGTTACTCTGGGGCCAACGTCCTGACTTTC
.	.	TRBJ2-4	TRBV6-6	CASSRTVYGQYF	TGTGCCAGCAGCCGGACAGTGTACGGGCAGTACTTC
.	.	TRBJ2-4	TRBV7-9	CASSPDSLRGDIQYF	TGTGCCAGCAGCCCGGACTCCCTCAGGGGGGACATTCAGTACTTC
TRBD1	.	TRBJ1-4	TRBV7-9	CASSSGQVREKLFF	TGTGCCAGCAGCTCAGGACAGGTTCGCGAAAAACTGTTTTTT
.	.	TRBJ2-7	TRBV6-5	CASSRVEGQRYEQYF	TGTGCCAGCTCGAGAGTAGAGGGACAACGATACGAGCAGTACTTC
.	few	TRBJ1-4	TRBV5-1	CASSSDPANEKLFF	TGCGCCAGCAGCTCGGACCCAGCTAATGAAAAACTGTTTTTT
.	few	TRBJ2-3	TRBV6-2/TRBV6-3	CASSTSSDTDTQYF	TGTGCCAGCAGTACAAGCTCCGACACAGATACGCAGTATTTT
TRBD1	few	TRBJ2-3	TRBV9	CASSGYSGGPDTQYF	TGTGCCAGCAGCGGCTACTCAGGGGGCCCAGATACGCAGTATTTT
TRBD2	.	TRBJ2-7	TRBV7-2	CAGSLEGTSGYEQYF	TGTGCCGGCAGCTTGGAGGGGACTAGCGGTTACGAGCAGTACTTC
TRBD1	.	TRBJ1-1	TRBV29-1	CSVSGGGMNTEAFF	TGCAGCGTATCAGGGGGCGGCATGAACACTGAAGCTTTCTTT